A single sample is the source of the 32 T cell receptor beta chains below, sequenced in a study of T cell responses to AZD1222 COVID-19 vaccine. Here immunoSEQ multiplex PCR was the method, and the copy in TCRdb shows in-frame clones only, minus some. The sample has some 100,000 clones, about nine tenths seen once. Sample: peripheral blood, taken on day 0 of AZD1222 vaccination. All receptors derive from an adult in good health.

The chain is built from TRBV6-4 and TRBJ1-5, with D maybe TRBD1 (5 bases). V was pared by 3 bases and J by 7 bases, with 10 bases between. Germline lookup yields CDR1 MRHNA and CDR2 SNTAGT. The CDR3 has 13 residues. The CDR3 loop reads CASSEVRGQPQHF. The CDR3, as DNA: TGTGCCAGCAGTGAGGTACGGGGGCAGCCCCAGCATTTT.

The chain is built from TRBV6-5 and TRBJ1-2, with TRBD1 matching 8 bases. CDR1 is MNHEY, CDR2 SVGAGI, per germline. J lost 8 bases, V lost 6 bases, and 14 bases had no gene match. This CDR3 is built from 15 residues. In nucleotides, the CDR3 is TGTGCCAGCAGCACCAGAGTAGGACAGGGCGGAGGCTACACCTTC. Protein sequence: CASSTRVGQGGGYTF.

The chain employs TRBV4-3 and TRBJ1-2, with a possible D match to TRBD1 (5 bases). Germline V CDR1 and CDR2: LGHNA, YSLEER. The CDR3 has 16 residues. Trimming cost V 4 bases and J 3 bases, with 18 bases left between them. The CDR3 loop is CASSPGGRGGDYGYTF. CDR3 DNA: TGCGCCAGCAGCCCCGGGGGGAGAGGCGGGGACTATGGCTACACCTTC.

The V and J genes are TRBV4-2 and TRBJ2-1; no reliable D call. This CDR3 has 16 residues. Trimming stripped 0 bases from V and 0 bases from J, with 9 bases between. Germline CDR1 is LGHNA and CDR2 is YNFKEQ. The DNA of the CDR3 is TGTGCCAGCAGCCAAGATACGGGCTTCTCCTACAATGAGCAGTTCTTC. Protein sequence: CASSQDTGFSYNEQFF.

The rearrangement joins TRBV19 to TRBJ2-4, with D possibly TRBD1 on 5 matching bases. The CDR3 is 14 residues long. The germline gives CDR1 LNHDA, CDR2 SQIVND (reference sequence). Trimming removed 3 bases from V and 10 bases from J, with 16 bases in between. The CDR3 nucleotides are TGTGCCAGTAGTATCGGAACAGGTCTCATGATTCAGTACTTC. Translated: CASSIGTGLMIQYF.

The chain couples TRBV28 to TRBJ2-5; TRBD2 aligns across 7 bases. This CDR3 has 13 amino acids. J gave up 5 bases and V 7 bases, and 7 bases lay outside the gene matches. Germline lookup yields CDR1 MDHEN and CDR2 SYDVKM. The CDR3 region is CASKTSWLETQYF. The CDR3 DNA reads TGTGCCAGCAAGACTAGCTGGTTGGAGACCCAGTACTTC.

This chain links TRBV11-2 with TRBJ2-1; 10 bases align to TRBD1. The V and J ends lost 5 bases and 1 base, in that order; junction bases with no gene match: 8. Germline CDR1 reads SGHAT; CDR2 reads FQNNGV. The CDR3 length is 17 residues. The CDR3 sequence: CASSRFPGQGSYNEQFF. CDR3 sequence (DNA): TGTGCCAGCAGCCGATTCCCGGGACAGGGGTCCTACAATGAGCAGTTCTTC.

The chain combines TRBV27 with TRBJ2-3; tentative D call: TRBD2 (6 bases). Germline V gives CDR1 MNHEY, CDR2 SMNVEV (reference sequence). Trimming removed 6 bases from V and 0 bases from J, with 7 bases in between. The CDR3 runs to 13 residues. CDR3 nucleotide sequence: TGTGCCAGCAGGGGGACTAGCACAGATACGCAGTATTTT. Protein sequence: CASRGTSTDTQYF.

This sequence joins TRBV6-1 and TRBJ2-2; D is ambiguous. The CDR3 contains 13 residues. V dropped 3 bases and J dropped 9 bases, with 11 bases sitting between them. CDR1 is MNHNS and CDR2 is SASEGT in the germline V gene. The chain's CDR3 is CASSDKKVWELFF. DNA for the CDR3: TGTGCCAGCAGTGATAAGAAGGTCTGGGAGCTGTTTTTT.

V and J are TRBV2 and TRBJ1-3; D is ambiguous. The CDR3 consists of 16 residues. The ends were cut back, 2 bases at V and 0 bases at J, with 11 bases in the middle. Germline V gene data show CDR1 as SNHLY and CDR2 as FYNNEI. This CDR3 is CASSERGQFSGNTIYF. The DNA for the CDR3 is TGTGCCAGCAGTGAAAGAGGGCAGTTCTCTGGAAACACCATATATTTT. Combining the CDR3 with reference TRBV2 and TRBJ1-3 gives the whole variable domain EPEVTQTPSHQVTQMGQEVILRCVPISNHLYFYWYRQILGQKVEFLVSFYNNEISEKSEIFDDQFSVERPDGSNFTLKIRSTKLEDSAMYFCASSERGQFSGNTIYFGEGSWLTVV.

The chain couples TRBV4-2 to TRBJ1-5; TRBD1 matches 7 bases. The CDR3 sequence is 14 residues long. V dropped 4 bases and J dropped 7; count of bases not matched to a gene: 7. Germline V gives CDR1 LGHNA, CDR2 YNFKEQ. The CDR3 DNA sequence: TGTGCCAGCAGCCCGTATAACAGGGGACAGCCCCAGCATTTT. Its translation is CASSPYNRGQPQHF.

The genes are TRBV28 and TRBJ1-6; TRBD1 matches 8 bases. Germline CDR1 and CDR2: MDHEN and SYDVKM. Trimming removed 2 bases from V and 7 bases from J; junction bases left unmatched: 4. The CDR3 runs to 15 residues. Here the CDR3 DNA reads TGTGCCAGCAGTTTAGTCAGACAGGGGAATTCACCCCTCCACTTT. Amino acid sequence: CASSLVRQGNSPLHF. Supplemented by reference TRBV28 and TRBJ1-6, the full variable domain reads DVKVTQSSRYLVKRTGEKVFLECVQDMDHENMFWYRQDPGLGLRLIYFSYDVKMKEKGDIPEGYSVSREKKERFSLILESASTNQTSMYLCASSLVRQGNSPLHFGNGTRLTVT.

There are a few counts of this clone. The chain combines TRBV29-1 with TRBJ1-2; D is undetermined. Germline CDR1 is SQVTM and CDR2 is ANQGSEA. Trimming shortened V by 4 bases and J by 6 bases, and 15 bases separated the two germline ends. The CDR3 contains 13 residues. The CDR3 sequence: CSVVAAQVDGYTF. CDR3 nucleotide sequence: TGCAGCGTTGTGGCCGCCCAAGTGGATGGCTACACCTTC.

This clone appeared a single time. One junction end disagrees with the germline gene, perhaps due to a read error. The chain combines TRBV7-7 with TRBJ2-1, with 9 bases identical to TRBD1. The CDR3 totals 14 residues. Germline V CDR1 and CDR2: SSHAT, FNYEAQ (reference sequence). This CDR3 reads CASSSPGQGNEQFF. CDR3 in DNA: TGTGCTAGCAGCTCTCCGGGACAGGGAAATGAGCAGTTCTTC. The variable domain in full, completed from reference TRBV7-7 and TRBJ2-1, reads GAGVSQSPRYKVTKRGQDVTLRCDPISSHATLYWYQQALGQGPEFLTYFNYEAQPDKSGLPSDRFSAERPEGSISTLTIQRTEQRDSAMYRCASSSPGQGNEQFFGPGTRLTVL.

The J gene is TRBJ2-6, the V gene TRBV27; D gene ambiguous. The V gene's germline CDR1 is MNHEY and CDR2 SMNVEV (reference sequence). The length of the CDR3 is 15 residues. Trimming pared 4 bases from V and 4 bases from J, leaving 11 bases between. This CDR3 reads CASSSTPSGANVLTF. Written as DNA, the CDR3 is TGTGCCAGCAGTTCGACCCCCTCGGGGGCCAACGTCCTGACTTTC.

This clone has a single count. The chain couples TRBV7-9 to TRBJ1-2, with D perhaps TRBD1 (5 bases). Trimming removed 1 base at V and 8 bases at J, with 11 bases between. The CDR3 runs 13 residues. Germline V gene data show CDR1 as SEHNR and CDR2 as FQNEAQ (reference sequence). The CDR3 spells CASSLVPKGGYTF. The CDR3 DNA sequence: TGTGCCAGCAGCTTAGTTCCAAAGGGGGGCTACACCTTC.

The gene calls are TRBV24-1 and TRBJ2-7; D gene ambiguous. The CDR3 length is 12 residues. Trimming took 3 bases from V and 3 from J, leaving 5 bases between them. CDR1 is KGHDR, CDR2 SFDVKD, per germline. The DNA of the CDR3 is TGTGCCACCAGTGATGCCAGCTACGAGCAGTACTTC. As protein: CATSDASYEQYF.

The chain joins TRBV23-1 to TRBJ2-7, with D possibly matching TRBD1 (6 bases). TRBV23-1 belongs to the ORF category, with a function that is uncertain. CDR3 length: 14 amino acids. Trimming pared 2 bases from V and 2 bases from J, leaving 10 bases between. CDR3 protein: CASSQGQLPYEQYF. CDR3 coding DNA: TGCGCCAGCAGTCAAGGACAGCTACCCTACGAGCAGTACTTC.

CDR3 nucleotides: TGTGCCAGCAGCTTAGCTGGGGAGTTCGGGTTGGACGAGCAGTACTTC. This encodes CASSLAGEFGLDEQYF. The V gene is TRBV7-6, the J gene TRBJ2-7; D might be TRBD2 (5 bases). Trimming removed 0 bases at V and 5 bases at J, with 17 bases between. Germline values: CDR1 SGHVS, CDR2 FNYEAQ. The length of the CDR3 is 16 residues.

The V gene is TRBV27, the J gene TRBJ2-7; tentatively, D is TRBD1 (6 bases). Germline values: CDR1 MNHEY, CDR2 SMNVEV (reference sequence). The CDR3 consists of 12 residues. Trimming shortened V by 4 bases and J by 7 bases, and 11 bases separated the two germline ends. The DNA of the CDR3 is TGTGCCAGCAGTTCACAGGGTCAGGAGCAGTACTTC. Its translation: CASSSQGQEQYF.

The chain has TRBV4-2 and TRBJ2-3; 10 bases are a match to TRBD2. The CDR3 totals 17 residues. Trimming at V came to 2 bases and at J to 0 bases, leaving 5 bases not matched to a gene. Germline CDR1 and CDR2: LGHNA and YNFKEQ. CDR3 in DNA: TGTGCCAGCAGCCAAACAAAGCGGGGGGGCAGCACAGATACGCAGTATTTT. Translated, it gives CASSQTKRGGSTDTQYF.

V and J are TRBV7-2 and TRBJ2-7, with TRBD1 matching over 10 bases. The length of the CDR3 is 18 residues. V lost 0 bases to trimming and J lost 3 bases; unmatched junction nucleotides: 11. Germline-derived CDR1 and CDR2 are SGHTA and FQGNSA. CDR3 in amino acids: CASSLATGGEIRFYEQYF. DNA for the CDR3: TGTGCCAGCAGCTTAGCGACAGGGGGCGAAATTCGTTTCTACGAGCAGTACTTC.

J is TRBJ2-4 and V is TRBV28; D gene ambiguous. This CDR3 contains 16 residues. The germline CDR1 and CDR2 sequences are MDHEN and SYDVKM. The ends were cut back, 6 bases at V and 1 base at J, with 16 bases in the middle. The CDR3 sequence: CASSADGIVAKNIQYF. DNA for the CDR3: TGTGCCAGCAGCGCGGATGGGATTGTGGCCAAAAACATTCAGTACTTC.

The table lists this clone with a count of one. The chain combines TRBV18 with TRBJ1-4, with 9 bases fitting TRBD1. This CDR3 has 17 residues. J gave up 0 bases and V 2 bases, and 4 bases lay outside the gene matches. Germline loops: CDR1 KGHSH, CDR2 LQKENI. CDR3 loop: CASSPTGGLSTNEKLFF. In nucleotides, the CDR3 is TGTGCCAGCTCACCAACAGGGGGCCTATCAACTAATGAAAAACTGTTTTTT.

This sequence joins TRBV15 and TRBJ2-6; D unclear. From germline, CDR1 is LNHNV and CDR2 YYDKDF (reference sequence). V was cut by 6 bases and J by 0 bases, with 9 bases left in between. The CDR3 is made up of 15 amino acids. Here the CDR3 DNA reads TGTGCCACCAGAAAAGGTGTCTCTGGGGCCAACGTCCTGACTTTC. Encoded protein: CATRKGVSGANVLTF.

This clone was recorded only once. J is TRBJ2-7 and V is TRBV18; D is possibly TRBD1 (6 bases). The length of the CDR3 is 15 residues. Looked up from germline, CDR1 is KGHSH and CDR2 is LQKENI. The ends were cut back, 0 bases at V and 6 bases at J, with 15 bases in the middle. CDR3 sequence: CASSPPQGISSEQYF. The CDR3 DNA reads TGTGCCAGCTCACCACCCCAGGGGATATCGAGCGAGCAGTACTTC. Based on the CDR3 plus reference TRBV18 and TRBJ2-7, the full variable domain is NAGVMQNPRHLVRRRGQEARLRCSPMKGHSHVYWYRQLPEEGLKFMVYLQKENIIDESGMPKERFSAEFPKEGPSILRIQQVVRGDSAAYFCASSPPQGISSEQYFGPGTRLTVT.

The chain is built from TRBV6-6 and TRBJ2-7, with D possibly matching TRBD1 (5 bases). The CDR3 sequence is 14 residues long. The V gene lost 6 bases and the J gene lost 1 base, with 13 bases spanning the gap. CDR1 is MNHNY, CDR2 SVGAGI, per germline (reference sequence). The CDR3 DNA reads TGTGCCAGCAGGAGACAGTCCGTTTCCTACGAGCAGTACTTC. Its protein is CASRRQSVSYEQYF.

The chain combines TRBV11-2 with TRBJ2-5, with D perhaps TRBD2 (7 bases). With 2 bases removed from V and 11 bases from J, the gap between germline ends came to 24 bases. This CDR3 spans 16 amino acids. Germline assignment: CDR1 SGHAT and CDR2 FQNNGV. The DNA of the CDR3 is TGTGCCAGCAGCTTACTGGGTGGGCGGGGGCCCCGTTCTCAGTACTTC. Amino acids: CASSLLGGRGPRSQYF.

The chain recombines TRBV18 with TRBJ2-2; perhaps TRBD1 as D (6 bases). Per germline, CDR1 KGHSH and CDR2 LQKENI. V was cut by 4 bases and J by 4 bases, with 22 bases left in between. This CDR3 contains 18 residues. CDR3 DNA sequence: TGTGCCAGCTCACGCAGGAGCCTGACAGGACAAACCACCGGGGAGCTGTTTTTT. Amino acids: CASSRRSLTGQTTGELFF.

V usage is TRBV6-5 and J usage is TRBJ1-1; D remains ambiguous. V dropped 7 bases and J dropped 4 bases, with 13 bases sitting between them. Germline V gene lookup returns CDR1 MNHEY and CDR2 SVGAGI. This CDR3 has 13 residues. The CDR3 nucleotides are TGTGCCAGCACCACCGGGCGGTCCACTGAAGCTTTCTTT. This translates into CASTTGRSTEAFF.

The J gene is TRBJ2-7, the V gene TRBV25-1; D perhaps matches TRBD1 (6 bases). The CDR3 is made up of 14 amino acids. Germline V gene data show CDR1 as MGHDK and CDR2 as SYGVNS. V shed 5 bases and J shed 1 base, with 12 bases lying between them. The CDR3 nucleotides are TGTGCCAGCAGTCCAGGGACATCTTCCTACGAGCAGTACTTC. Protein sequence: CASSPGTSSYEQYF.

The chain has TRBV6-5 and TRBJ2-1, with 9 bases that match TRBD2. The V and J ends lost 5 bases and 3 bases, in that order; junction bases with no gene match: 5. Germline CDR1 and CDR2: MNHEY and SVGAGI. This CDR3 has 15 residues. This chain's CDR3 is CASSRQRGDYNEQFF. CDR3 DNA sequence: TGTGCCAGCAGTAGACAGCGGGGGGACTACAATGAGCAGTTCTTC.